This T cell receptor beta chain was sequenced in a study of cytomegalovirus exposure and HLA in healthy donors. This clone turned up a few times. After removal of 1 base from V and 2 bases from J, the junction contained 6 bases not matched to a gene. Germline assignment: CDR1 SGHKS and CDR2 YYEKEE (reference sequence). This CDR3 contains 16 residues. A multiplex PCR was run with 60 Vbeta primers and 13 Jbeta primers. In the study's own analysis: About 10 million shared chains were among around 80 million unique TCR beta chains counted in a later analysis. Produced via immunoSEQ multiplex PCR; TCRdb's table is partial and in-frame only. D and trimming were read from the DNA, whereas the V and J calls and clone size are those reported in that table. This table has some 200,000 clones, roughly 80% appearing once.

This clonotype was sampled from a woman between 18 and 29 years old in good health and CMV-seronegative. The sample was PBMCs. This chain links TRBV5-5 with TRBJ2-7, with 10 bases that match TRBD1. The CDR3 nucleotides are TGTGCCAGCAGCTTGCAGGGACAGGGGATCCCCTACGAGCAGTACTTC. Its protein is CASSLQGQGIPYEQYF.